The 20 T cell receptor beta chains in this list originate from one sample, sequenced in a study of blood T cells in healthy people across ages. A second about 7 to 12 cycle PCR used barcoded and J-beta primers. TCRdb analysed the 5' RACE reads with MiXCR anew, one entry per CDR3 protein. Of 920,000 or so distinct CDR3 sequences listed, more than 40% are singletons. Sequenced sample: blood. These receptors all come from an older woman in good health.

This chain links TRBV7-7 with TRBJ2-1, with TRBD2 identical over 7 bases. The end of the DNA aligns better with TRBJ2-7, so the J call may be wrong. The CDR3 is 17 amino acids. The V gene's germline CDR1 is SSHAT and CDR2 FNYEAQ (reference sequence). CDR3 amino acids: CASSLELGGPSGNEQYF. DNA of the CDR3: TGTGCCAGCAGCTTAGAGTTGGGAGGGCCCTCAGGAAATGAGCAGTACTTC.

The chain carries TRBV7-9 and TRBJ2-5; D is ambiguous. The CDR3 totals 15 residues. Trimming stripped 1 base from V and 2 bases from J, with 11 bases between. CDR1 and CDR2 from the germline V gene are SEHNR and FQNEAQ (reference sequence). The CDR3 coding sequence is TGTGCCAGCAGCTTAGATAGGAGCTATCAAGAGACCCAGTACTTC. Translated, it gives CASSLDRSYQETQYF.

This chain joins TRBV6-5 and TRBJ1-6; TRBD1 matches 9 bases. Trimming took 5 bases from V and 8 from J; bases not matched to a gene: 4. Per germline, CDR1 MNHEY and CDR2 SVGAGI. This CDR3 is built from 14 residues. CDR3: CASSTDRGHSPLHF. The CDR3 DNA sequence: TGTGCCAGCAGTACGGACAGGGGACATTCACCCCTCCACTTT.

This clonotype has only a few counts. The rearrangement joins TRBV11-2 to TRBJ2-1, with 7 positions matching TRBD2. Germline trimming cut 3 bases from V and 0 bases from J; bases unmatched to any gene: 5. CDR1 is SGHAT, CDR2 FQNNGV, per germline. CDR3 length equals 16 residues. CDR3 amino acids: CASSLAAGASYNEQFF. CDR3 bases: TGTGCCAGCAGCTTGGCGGCGGGAGCCTCCTACAATGAGCAGTTCTTC.

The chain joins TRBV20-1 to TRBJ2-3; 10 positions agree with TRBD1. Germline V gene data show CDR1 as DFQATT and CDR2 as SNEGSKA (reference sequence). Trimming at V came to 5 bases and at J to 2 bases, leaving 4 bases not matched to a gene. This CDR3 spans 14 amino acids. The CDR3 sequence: CSAPDRGNTDTQYF. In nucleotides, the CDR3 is TGCAGTGCTCCGGACAGGGGGAACACAGATACGCAGTATTTT.

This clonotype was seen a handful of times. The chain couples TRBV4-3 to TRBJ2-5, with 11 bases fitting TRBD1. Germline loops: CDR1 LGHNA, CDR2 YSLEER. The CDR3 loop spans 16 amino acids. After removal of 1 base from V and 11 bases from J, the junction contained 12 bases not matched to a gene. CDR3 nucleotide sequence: TGCGCCAGCAGCCAAGGACCGGGACAGGGGGAAGATGAGCAGTACTTC. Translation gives CASSQGPGQGEDEQYF.

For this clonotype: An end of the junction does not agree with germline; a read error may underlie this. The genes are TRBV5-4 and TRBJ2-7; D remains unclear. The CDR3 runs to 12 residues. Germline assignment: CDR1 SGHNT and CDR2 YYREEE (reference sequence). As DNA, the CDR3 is TGTGCCAACAGCTTGGATTTCTACGAGCAGTACTTC. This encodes CANSLDFYEQYF. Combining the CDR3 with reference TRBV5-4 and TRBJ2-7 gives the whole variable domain ETGVTQSPTHLIKTRGQQVTLRCSSQSGHNTVSWYQQALGQGPQFIFQYYREEENGRGNFPPRFSGLQFPNYSSELNVNALELDDSALYLCANSLDFYEQYFGPGTRLTVT.

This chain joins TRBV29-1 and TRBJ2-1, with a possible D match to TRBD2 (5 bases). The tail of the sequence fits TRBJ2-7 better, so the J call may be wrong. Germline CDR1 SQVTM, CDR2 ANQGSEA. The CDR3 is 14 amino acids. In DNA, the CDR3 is TGCAGCGTCGATATAAGCGGCTCCTACAATGAGCAGTACTTC. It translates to CSVDISGSYNEQYF.

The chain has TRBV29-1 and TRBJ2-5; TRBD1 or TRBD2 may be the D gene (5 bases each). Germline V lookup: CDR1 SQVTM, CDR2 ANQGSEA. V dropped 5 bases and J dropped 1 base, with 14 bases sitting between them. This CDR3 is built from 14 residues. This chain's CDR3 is CSVLPGASQETQYF. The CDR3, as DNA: TGCAGCGTTCTCCCCGGGGCTAGCCAAGAGACCCAGTACTTC.

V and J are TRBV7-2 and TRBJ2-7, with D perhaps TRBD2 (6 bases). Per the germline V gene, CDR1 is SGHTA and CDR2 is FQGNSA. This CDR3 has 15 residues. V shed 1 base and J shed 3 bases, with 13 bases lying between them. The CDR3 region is CASSLEAGSNYEQYF. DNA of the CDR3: TGTGCCAGCAGCTTAGAGGCGGGGTCTAACTACGAGCAGTACTTC.

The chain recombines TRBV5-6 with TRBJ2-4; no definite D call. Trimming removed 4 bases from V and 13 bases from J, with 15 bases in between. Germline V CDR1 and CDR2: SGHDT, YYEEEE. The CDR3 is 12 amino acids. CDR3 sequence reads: CASSRTPSEQYF. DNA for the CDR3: TGTGCCAGCAGCCGAACCCCGAGTGAGCAGTACTTC.

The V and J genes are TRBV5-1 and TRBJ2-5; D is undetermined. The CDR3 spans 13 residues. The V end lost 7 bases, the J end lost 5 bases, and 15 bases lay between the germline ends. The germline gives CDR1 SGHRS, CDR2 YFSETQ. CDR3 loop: CASLGLMEETQYF. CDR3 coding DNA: TGCGCCAGCCTCGGGTTGATGGAGGAGACCCAGTACTTC.

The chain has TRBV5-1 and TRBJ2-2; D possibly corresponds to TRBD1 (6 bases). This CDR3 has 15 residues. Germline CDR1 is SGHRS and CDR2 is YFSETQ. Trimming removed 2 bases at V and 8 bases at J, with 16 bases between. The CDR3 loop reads CASSLVATGGGELFF. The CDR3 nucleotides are TGCGCCAGCAGCTTAGTCGCGACAGGCGGTGGGGAGCTGTTTTTT. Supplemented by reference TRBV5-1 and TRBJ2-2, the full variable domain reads KAGVTQTPRYLIKTRGQQVTLSCSPISGHRSVSWYQQTPGQGLQFLFEYFSETQRNKGNFPGRFSGRQFSNSRSEMNVSTLELGDSALYLCASSLVATGGGELFFGEGSRLTVL.

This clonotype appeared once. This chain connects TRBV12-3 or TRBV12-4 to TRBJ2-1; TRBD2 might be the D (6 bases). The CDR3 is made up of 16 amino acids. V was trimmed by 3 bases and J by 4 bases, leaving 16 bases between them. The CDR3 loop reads CASSFYPGTDYNEQFF. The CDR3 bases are TGTGCCAGCAGTTTTTACCCCGGGACTGATTACAATGAGCAGTTCTTC.

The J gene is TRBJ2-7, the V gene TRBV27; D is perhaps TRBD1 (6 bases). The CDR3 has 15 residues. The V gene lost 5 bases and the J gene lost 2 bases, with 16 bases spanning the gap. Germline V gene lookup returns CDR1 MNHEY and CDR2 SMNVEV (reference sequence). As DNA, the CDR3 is TGTGCCAGCAGTCTCACAGGGAAAGGGACCTACGAGCAGTACTTC. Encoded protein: CASSLTGKGTYEQYF.

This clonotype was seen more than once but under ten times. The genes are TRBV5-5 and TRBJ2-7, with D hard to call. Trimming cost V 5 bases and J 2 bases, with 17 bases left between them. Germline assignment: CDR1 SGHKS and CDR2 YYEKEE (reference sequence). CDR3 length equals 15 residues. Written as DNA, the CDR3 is TGTGCCAGCAGTCTTGGCCACGCCGATACCTACGAGCAGTACTTC. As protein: CASSLGHADTYEQYF.

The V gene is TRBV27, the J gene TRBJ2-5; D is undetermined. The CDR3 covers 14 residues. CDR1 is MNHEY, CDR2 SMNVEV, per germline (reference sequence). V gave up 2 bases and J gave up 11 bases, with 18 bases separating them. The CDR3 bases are TGTGCCAGCAGTTTAAGGCTAGATCCGTATGAGCAGTACTTC. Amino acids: CASSLRLDPYEQYF.

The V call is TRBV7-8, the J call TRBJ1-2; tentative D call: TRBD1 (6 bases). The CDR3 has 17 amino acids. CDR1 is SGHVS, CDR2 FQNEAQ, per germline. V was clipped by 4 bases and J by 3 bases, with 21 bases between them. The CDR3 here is CASSWGDGGAQHYGYTF. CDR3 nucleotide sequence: TGTGCCAGCAGCTGGGGAGATGGGGGGGCCCAGCACTATGGCTACACCTTC.

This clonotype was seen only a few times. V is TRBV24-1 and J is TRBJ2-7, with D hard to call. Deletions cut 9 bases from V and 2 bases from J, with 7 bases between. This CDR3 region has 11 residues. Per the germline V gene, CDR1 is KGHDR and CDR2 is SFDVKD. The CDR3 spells CATGNAYEQYF. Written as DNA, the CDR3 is TGTGCCACCGGTAATGCCTACGAGCAGTACTTC.

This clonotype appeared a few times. CDR3 in amino acids: CSATGAGVTETQYF. The CDR3, as DNA: TGCAGTGCGACCGGAGCGGGAGTTACGGAGACCCAGTACTTC. V and J are TRBV20-1 and TRBJ2-5; 8 nucleotides align to TRBD2. Germline V gene sequence: CDR1 DFQATT, CDR2 SNEGSKA (reference sequence). V lost 6 bases, J lost 5 bases, and 11 bases stayed unmatched. The CDR3 is 14 amino acids.